This T cell receptor (beta chain) was captured by sequencing in a study of human T cells and chemical hapten exposure. The V end lost 7 bases, the J end lost 0 bases, and 13 bases lay between the germline ends. The CDR3 contains 14 residues. Germline V CDR1 and CDR2: SGHTA, FQGNSA. Time point given: patch test 3, about 24 weeks after DPC sensitization. Specified treatment: therapeutic diphenylcyclopropenone sensitization with weekly scalp DPC. It was from unfractionated whole blood that total RNA was extracted. TCRdb reprocessed the RACE reads with MiXCR, giving one entry per CDR3 protein. The data show under 200,000 distinct CDR3 sequences, around a quarter seen once.

This material consisted of whole blood, taken in connection with sensitization to the hapten diphenylcyclopropenone (DPC). This receptor was taken from a woman between 18 and 29 years old with alopecia areata. Some clones in this sample may be carry-over from other donors' samples. This chain links TRBV7-2 with TRBJ2-7, with TRBD2 as a possible D gene (6 bases). The CDR3 coding sequence is TGTGCCAGCACCGTCGGACTAAGCTCCTACGAGCAGTACTTC. Translation gives CASTVGLSSYEQYF.